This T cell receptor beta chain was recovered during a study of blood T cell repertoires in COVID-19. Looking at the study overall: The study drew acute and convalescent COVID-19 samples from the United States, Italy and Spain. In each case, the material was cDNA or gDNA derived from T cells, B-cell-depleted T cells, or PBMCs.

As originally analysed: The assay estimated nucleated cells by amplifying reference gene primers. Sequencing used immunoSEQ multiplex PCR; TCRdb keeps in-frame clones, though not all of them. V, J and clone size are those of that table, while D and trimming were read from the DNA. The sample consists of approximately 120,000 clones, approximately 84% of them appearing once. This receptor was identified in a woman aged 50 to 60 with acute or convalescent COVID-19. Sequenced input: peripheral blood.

The CDR3 bases are TGTGCCAGCAATGGGGGGTGGAACTATGGCTACACCTTC. Protein sequence: CASNGGWNYGYTF. The chain recombines TRBV25-1 with TRBJ1-2; D might be TRBD1 (5 bases). Trimming shortened V by 7 bases and J by 2 bases, and 11 bases separated the two germline ends. Looked up from germline, CDR1 is MGHDK and CDR2 is SYGVNS. The CDR3 loop spans 13 amino acids.